This T cell receptor beta chain is from a study of CD8+CD57+ T cells in acquired aplastic anemia. For the study at large: Sorting CD4+ and CD8+ cells gave DNA averaging around 3 ug.

This clonotype has just one count. As yet, its antigen is unknown. Study conclusions and caveats: Patients shared approximately 30 CD8+ CDR3 sequences with controls.

CDR1 SNHLY and CDR2 FYNNEI come from the germline V gene. The CDR3 consists of 12 residues. V shed 8 bases and J shed 0 bases, with 5 bases lying between them. The use of genomic DNA as template underpinned the TCR beta VDJ and CDR3 profiling. MiXCR, applied by TCRdb to the reads, yields one record per CDR3 protein. The table includes under 250,000 distinct CDR3 sequences, 65% detected once. All patients picked for sequencing had shown, by flow cytometry, an expansion of CD8+CD57+ cells. Every patient presented with severe acquired aplastic anemia. The gene calls are TRBV2 and TRBJ1-5, with D uncertain. This receptor was taken from a human donor with aplastic anemia. The specimen was sorted CD4+, CD8+, or CD8+CD57+ T cells (not recorded which) from PBMCs. The DNA of the CDR3 is TGTGCCAGCGTGGTTAGCAATCAGCCCCAGCATTTT. Amino acid sequence: CASVVSNQPQHF. The full variable domain, in which reference TRBV2 and TRBJ1-5 provide the parts outside the CDR3, is EPEVTQTPSHQVTQMGQEVILRCVPISNHLYFYWYRQILGQKVEFLVSFYNNEISEKSEIFDDQFSVERPDGSNFTLKIRSTKLEDSAMYFCASVVSNQPQHFGDGTRLSIL.